This record covers a single T cell receptor (beta chain). Its antigen is still unknown. This sample is drawn from a study of response to subunit inactivated influenza vaccine. Broader study findings: The authors proposed limited new T cell recruitment per seasonal influenza vaccination.

TCRdb analysed the RT-PCR reads with MiXCR anew, one entry per CDR3 protein. This table has about 570,000 distinct CDR3 sequences, over 9% appearing once. Trimming removed 7 bases at V and 6 bases at J, with 7 bases between. Germline V lookup: CDR1 MNHEY, CDR2 SVGEGT. The CDR3 consists of 11 residues. These data were also reused for a study on T cells expressing NK-cell markers. Per that paper: Scientists made TCR beta cDNA using 5'RACE template switching with UMIs. It was from sorted CD3+CD56+NKG2C+, CD3+CD56+NKG2C- and CD3+CD56-NKG2C+ T cells that TCR beta repertoires came. Seven HCMV-seropositive donors and one seronegative donor made up the eight sequenced donors. The study left the HCMV specificity of expanded NKG2C+ T cell clones unresolved.

The TCR originated in a man in his forties or fifties who received an inactivated influenza vaccine. V usage is TRBV6-2 or TRBV6-3 and J usage is TRBJ2-1, with a tentative D call TRBD1 (5 bases). This sample comprised PBMCs from blood, obtained on the day of vaccination. Here the CDR3 DNA reads TGTGCCAGCAAGGACATCAATGAGCAGTTCTTC. Protein sequence: CASKDINEQFF.